The 25 T cell receptor beta chains presented below share a single source sample, sequenced in a study of blood T cell repertoires in COVID-19. Sequencing used immunoSEQ multiplex PCR; TCRdb keeps in-frame clones, though not all of them. The repertoire consists of 150,000 to 200,000 clones, with about 88% occurring once and the leading ten covering roughly 20%. The sample consisted of peripheral blood. All receptors come from a woman aged 80 or older with acute or convalescent COVID-19.

The chain is built from TRBV7-2 and TRBJ2-3; D unresolved. CDR1 is SGHTA, CDR2 FQGNSA, per germline. The CDR3 is 14 amino acids. Trimming removed 6 bases from V and 7 bases from J, with 17 bases in between. DNA of the CDR3: TGTGCCAGCAGTTACGAGTCCCCCCCCTATACGCAGTATTTT. This gives the protein CASSYESPPYTQYF.

This chain joins TRBV15 and TRBJ1-4; tentatively, D is TRBD1 (5 bases). Trimming took 4 bases from V and 3 from J, leaving 12 bases between them. CDR3 size: 15 residues. CDR1 is LNHNV, CDR2 YYDKDF, per germline (reference sequence). CDR3 protein: CATSKSGWANEKLFF. CDR3 DNA: TGTGCCACCAGCAAATCAGGGTGGGCTAATGAAAAACTGTTTTTT. Using reference TRBV15 and TRBJ1-4 for the parts outside the CDR3, the full variable domain is DAMVIQNPRYQVTQFGKPVTLSCSQTLNHNVMYWYQQKSSQAPKLLFHYYDKDFNNEADTPDNFQSRRPNTSFCFLDIRSPGLGDTAMYLCATSKSGWANEKLFFGSGTQLSVL.

This clone has more than one count but fewer than ten. The chain is built from TRBV7-8 and TRBJ1-2; the D gene is possibly TRBD1 (6 bases). Trimming took 0 bases from V and 2 from J, leaving 10 bases between them. This CDR3 is 15 amino acids long. Germline lookup yields CDR1 SGHVS and CDR2 FQNEAQ. The CDR3 spells CASSLARTGNYGYTF. The CDR3 nucleotides read TGTGCCAGCAGCTTAGCGAGAACAGGGAACTATGGCTACACCTTC.

This clone occurred once. The chain joins TRBV6-1 to TRBJ2-1, with 8 bases identical to TRBD2. This CDR3 region has 15 residues. The junction had 3 bases not matched to a gene; V was cut back by 2 bases and J by 3 bases. Germline V gives CDR1 MNHNS, CDR2 SASEGT. The CDR3 DNA is TGTGCCAGCAGTGAAATGGCGGGGGGCTACAATGAGCAGTTCTTC. As protein: CASSEMAGGYNEQFF.

The rearrangement joins TRBV5-4 to TRBJ2-7, with D perhaps TRBD1 (5 bases). The CDR3 extends over 15 amino acids. The ends were cut back, 4 bases at V and 0 bases at J, with 14 bases in the middle. Germline values: CDR1 SGHNT, CDR2 YYREEE (reference sequence). The CDR3 sequence is CASSPPGPSSYEQYF. In DNA, the CDR3 is TGTGCCAGCAGCCCTCCAGGGCCAAGCTCCTACGAGCAGTACTTC.

The chain recombines TRBV4-1 with TRBJ2-1, with D maybe TRBD1 (5 bases). From germline, CDR1 is MGHRA and CDR2 YSYEKL. This CDR3 is built from 16 residues. Between the trimmed V and J ends, which lost 6 bases and 6 bases, there was a span of 21 bases. The CDR3 sequence: CASSQTGQPPFNEQFF. CDR3 sequence (DNA): TGCGCCAGCAGTCAAACAGGACAACCACCTTTCAATGAGCAGTTCTTC.

V usage is TRBV6-1 and J usage is TRBJ2-3; 13 positions agree with TRBD2. CDR1 is MNHNS and CDR2 is SASEGT in the germline V gene. V shed 4 bases, J shed 7 bases, and the junction held 8 bases outside the gene matches. CDR3 length: 16 amino acids. The CDR3 reads CASSGGTSGALYTQYF. The CDR3 bases are TGTGCCAGCAGTGGGGGGACTAGCGGGGCCCTTTATACGCAGTATTTT.

This clone was counted only a few times. This chain uses TRBV18 with TRBJ2-7; D may be TRBD1 (5 bases). The CDR3 length is 15 residues. V gave up 6 bases and J gave up 4 bases, with 19 bases separating them. Germline V gene lookup returns CDR1 KGHSH and CDR2 LQKENI. The chain's CDR3 is CASSPSRQGAYEQYF. As DNA, the CDR3 is TGTGCCAGCTCTCCTTCGAGGCAGGGTGCGTACGAGCAGTACTTC.

This rearrangement joins TRBV6-5 to TRBJ1-5; a weak D match, TRBD1 (6 bases). The CDR3 has 15 amino acids. The V gene's germline CDR1 is MNHEY and CDR2 SVGAGI. Trimming pared 10 bases from V and 2 bases from J, leaving 18 bases between. The DNA of the CDR3 is TGTGCCACCTCGGAAAACAGGGCCGGCAATCAGCCCCAGCATTTT. Translated, it gives CATSENRAGNQPQHF.

V usage is TRBV27 and J usage is TRBJ1-2; no firm D call. The V and J ends lost 0 bases and 5 bases respectively, with 22 bases between them. This CDR3 contains 18 residues. Per germline, CDR1 MNHEY and CDR2 SMNVEV (reference sequence). The CDR3 DNA follows: TGTGCCAGCAGTTTATCGCTCCCGGGTTTGGGTTCCGAATATGGCTACACCTTC. Residues: CASSLSLPGLGSEYGYTF.

The rearrangement links TRBV4-2 to TRBJ2-7, with D possibly matching TRBD2 (6 bases). Between the trimmed V and J ends, which lost 1 base and 7 bases, there was a span of 17 bases. Looked up from germline, CDR1 is LGHNA and CDR2 is YNFKEQ. The CDR3 has 15 amino acids. The CDR3 nucleotides read TGTGCCAGCAGCCAAGTTGTAGCGGACCCCTGGGAGCAGTACTTC. This encodes CASSQVVADPWEQYF.

The chain links TRBV6-5 to TRBJ2-7; 9 nucleotides agree with TRBD1. CDR1 MNHEY and CDR2 SVGAGI come from the germline V gene. Unmatched junction bases numbered 10, after V lost 5 bases and J lost 5 bases. This CDR3 region has 15 residues. CDR3 bases: TGTGCCAGCAGTCTTACGGGACAGGGAATCGACGAGCAGTACTTC. Its protein is CASSLTGQGIDEQYF.

The chain carries TRBV5-1 and TRBJ1-2, with 7 bases lining up with TRBD1. V was pared by 0 bases and J by 7 bases, with 6 bases of the junction left unmatched. CDR1 and CDR2 from the germline V gene are SGHRS and YFSETQ. The CDR3 extends over 14 amino acids. This CDR3 reads CASSLEGARGGYTF. The CDR3 bases are TGCGCCAGCAGCTTGGAGGGGGCGCGAGGTGGCTACACCTTC.

The V call is TRBV6-5, the J call TRBJ1-6; 11 nucleotides match TRBD1. Germline CDR1 reads MNHEY; CDR2 reads SVGAGI. V was pared by 5 bases and J by 10 bases, with 4 bases of the junction left unmatched. The CDR3 sequence is 14 residues long. The CDR3 is CASSRTGGGSPLHF. DNA of the CDR3: TGTGCCAGCAGTCGGACAGGGGGCGGCTCACCCCTCCACTTT.

The V gene is TRBV6-4, the J gene TRBJ2-1, with D unresolved. This CDR3 region has 13 residues. V lost 6 bases and J 9 bases, leaving 15 bases between the germline ends. The germline V gene encodes CDR1 MRHNA and CDR2 SNTAGT. The CDR3 DNA follows: TGTGCCAGCAGCGCTAGGTTCGGCCTTGAGCAGTTCTTC. Amino acids: CASSARFGLEQFF.

The J gene is TRBJ1-2, the V gene TRBV5-6; 9 bases match TRBD1. This CDR3 has 16 residues. CDR1 and CDR2 from the germline V gene are SGHDT and YYEEEE. V gave up 4 bases and J gave up 2 bases; unmatched junction bases: 9. In DNA form, the CDR3 reads TGTGCCAGCAGCATTACGGGACAGGGAACCAACTATGGCTACACCTTC. As protein: CASSITGQGTNYGYTF.

The J gene is TRBJ1-6, the V gene TRBV9; 9 nucleotides line up with TRBD1. J gave up 7 bases and V 0 bases, and 2 bases lay outside the gene matches. The germline CDR1 and CDR2 sequences are SGDLS and YYNGEE. This CDR3 contains 15 residues. The DNA for the CDR3 is TGTGCCAGCAGCGTAGCAGACAGGGGGAATTCACCCCTCCACTTT. Protein: CASSVADRGNSPLHF.

The chain carries TRBV11-2 and TRBJ1-6; D is perhaps TRBD1 (6 bases). Per the germline V gene, CDR1 is SGHAT and CDR2 is FQNNGV. This CDR3 region has 15 residues. The V gene lost 5 bases and the J gene lost 6 bases, with 14 bases spanning the gap. The CDR3 sequence: CASSLAPGVNSPLHF. In nucleotides, the CDR3 is TGTGCCAGCAGCCTAGCCCCAGGGGTTAATTCACCCCTCCACTTT.

V and J are TRBV18 and TRBJ1-6; unclear D gene. The CDR3 has 18 residues. Between the trimmed V and J ends, which lost 3 bases and 0 bases, there was a span of 15 bases. CDR1 and CDR2 from the germline V gene are KGHSH and LQKENI. CDR3 in amino acids: CASSPLPPTSSYNSPLHF. CDR3 DNA sequence: TGTGCCAGCTCACCTCTTCCCCCGACTAGCTCCTATAATTCACCCCTCCACTTT.

The V call is TRBV6-6, the J call TRBJ1-5; 10 positions match TRBD1. CDR1 is MNHNY, CDR2 SVGAGI, per germline (reference sequence). V was pared by 7 bases and J by 3 bases, with 6 bases of the junction left unmatched. The CDR3 has 15 amino acids. The CDR3 protein is CASTKGQGYNQPQHF. The DNA of the CDR3 is TGTGCCAGCACTAAGGGACAGGGGTACAATCAGCCCCAGCATTTT.

This clone showed up just once. The chain joins TRBV6-1 to TRBJ1-1; D not resolved. Germline V CDR1 and CDR2: MNHNS, SASEGT. Trimming stripped 2 bases from V and 11 bases from J, with 15 bases between. The CDR3 sequence is 13 residues long. CDR3 sequence: CASSETSGLRAFF. The CDR3 DNA follows: TGTGCCAGCAGTGAAACTTCGGGTTTAAGGGCTTTCTTT.

The chain has TRBV5-1 and TRBJ1-4, with TRBD1 matching 7 bases. With 0 bases clipped from V and 3 bases from J, the junction kept 8 bases outside the gene matches. The germline CDR1 and CDR2 sequences are SGHRS and YFSETQ. This CDR3 spans 17 amino acids. CDR3 sequence reads: CASSLGGGTASNEKLFF. CDR3 in DNA: TGCGCCAGCAGCTTGGGGGGCGGGACAGCCTCTAATGAAAAACTGTTTTTT. Full variable domain (remainder filled in from reference TRBV5-1 and TRBJ1-4): KAGVTQTPRYLIKTRGQQVTLSCSPISGHRSVSWYQQTPGQGLQFLFEYFSETQRNKGNFPGRFSGRQFSNSRSEMNVSTLELGDSALYLCASSLGGGTASNEKLFFGSGTQLSVL.

This chain uses TRBV6-5 with TRBJ1-6, with 10 bases identical to TRBD1. The length of the CDR3 is 13 residues. V was clipped by 7 bases and J by 7 bases; unmatched bases: 1. Germline CDR1 is MNHEY and CDR2 is SVGAGI. CDR3 residues: CASTDRGNSPLHF. The CDR3 DNA sequence: TGTGCCAGCACGGACAGGGGGAATTCACCCCTCCACTTT.

Note on this clone: The identical CDR3 is also encoded by other nucleotide sequences in the sample. The chain links TRBV19 to TRBJ2-1; maybe TRBD2 (6 bases). The CDR3 sequence is 15 residues long. The ends were cut back, 5 bases at V and 4 bases at J, with 15 bases in the middle. The germline V gene has CDR1 LNHDA and CDR2 SQIVND (reference sequence). CDR3 loop: CASSPTGESYNEQFF. CDR3 coding DNA: TGTGCCAGTAGTCCGACGGGAGAATCTTACAATGAGCAGTTCTTC.

This clone came up once. This chain uses TRBV11-3 with TRBJ1-4; 7 nucleotides match TRBD1. Germline CDR1 SGHNT, CDR2 YENEEA. J lost 6 bases, V lost 6 bases, and 16 bases had no gene match. The CDR3 has 17 amino acids. CDR3 bases: TGTGCCAGCAGTTCCCCTGAGACAGGGAGCAACGATGAAAAACTGTTTTTT. It yields the protein CASSSPETGSNDEKLFF.